The rows below give T cell receptor beta chains drawn from one sample of a study of blood T cell repertoires in COVID-19. The method was immunoSEQ multiplex PCR; TCRdb's version includes in-frame clones alone and lacks a portion of them. The sample includes nearly 200,000 clones, roughly 84% seen only once; the top ten take 20%. What was sequenced was peripheral blood. The origin of the receptors is a human donor in a cohort sampled during active COVID-19. CDR3s include the opening cysteine and the closing phenylalanine or tryptophan. D genes are given only for firm matches. Where a row states a size, it is once, few, many or the class of an expanded clone; other rows omit it.

d_gene | j_gene | abundance | v_gene | CDR3nt | CDR3aa
- | TRBJ2-1 | - | TRBV10-3 | TGTGCCATCAGCTTTTGGACAGATTACAATGAGCAGTTCTTC | CAISFWTDYNEQFF
TRBD1 | TRBJ2-1 | - | TRBV5-1 | TGCGCCAGCCGGGCCGGGACAGAGGACTACAATGAGCAGTTCTTC | CASRAGTEDYNEQFF
- | TRBJ1-5 | - | TRBV6-2/TRBV6-3 | TGTGCCAGCAGTGACAGCTCAGTGCAGCCCCAGCATTTT | CASSDSSVQPQHF
- | TRBJ2-3 | - | TRBV6-5 | TGTGCCAGCAGTCCGGCAGGGGGCACAGATACGCAGTATTTT | CASSPAGGTDTQYF
- | TRBJ1-4 | - | TRBV5-1 | TGCGCCAGCAGCTCTAAGGGACAAGATGAAAAACTGTTTTTT | CASSSKGQDEKLFF
TRBD1 | TRBJ1-1 | - | TRBV5-1 | TGCGCCAGCAGCTCGACAGGGAGGCACACTGAAGCTTTCTTT | CASSSTGRHTEAFF
- | TRBJ1-1 | - | TRBV15 | TGTGCCACCAGCAGAGATCTCTGGAACACTGAAGCTTTCTTT | CATSRDLWNTEAFF
TRBD2 | TRBJ2-3 | - | TRBV5-1 | TGCGCCAGCAGCCTGACTAGCGGGGCCCATACGCAGTATTTT | CASSLTSGAHTQYF
- | TRBJ1-4 | - | TRBV30 | TGTGCCTGGAGTTCCGTAAGCGGGGATGAAAAACTGTTTTTT | CAWSSVSGDEKLFF
- | TRBJ2-2 | few | TRBV18 | TGTGCCAGCTCATCGACGACAGCGATCTTGACCGGGGAGCTGTTTTTT | CASSSTTAILTGELFF
TRBD1 | TRBJ1-5 | - | TRBV6-2/TRBV6-3 | TGTGCCAGCAGTTACTCGAGACAGGGGGGCAATCAGCCCCAGCATTTT | CASSYSRQGGNQPQHF
- | TRBJ2-3 | - | TRBV6-2/TRBV6-3 | TGTGCCAGCAGTTACGCCAGGGATCCAGATACGCAGTATTTT | CASSYARDPDTQYF
- | TRBJ2-7 | - | TRBV3-1/TRBV3-2 | TGTGCCAGCAGCCAAGAACTGAGCTCCTACGAGCAGTACTTC | CASSQELSSYEQYF
TRBD1 | TRBJ1-2 | - | TRBV5-1 | TGCGCCAGGGAGGGGGCAGGTGGCTACACCTTC | CAREGAGGYTF
- | TRBJ1-2 | - | TRBV5-5 | TGTGCCAGCAGCCTGGCCGAAGGCAGGGGTAACTATGGCTACACCTTC | CASSLAEGRGNYGYTF
- | TRBJ2-2 | - | TRBV18 | TGTGCCAGCTCACTATCCCTCGGACATCAGAACACCGGGGAGCTGTTTTTT | CASSLSLGHQNTGELFF
TRBD1 | TRBJ2-4 | - | TRBV7-8 | TGTGCCAGCAGCTTAGGACAGGGCAAAAACATTCAGTACTTC | CASSLGQGKNIQYF
- | TRBJ1-1 | - | TRBV30 | TGTGCCTGGACTAGAGCGCACAGGCTGAACACTGAAGCTTTCTTT | CAWTRAHRLNTEAFF
- | TRBJ2-3 | once | TRBV14 | TGTGCCAGCAGTAAAAGACAGCGCACAGATACGCAGTATTTT | CASSKRQRTDTQYF
- | TRBJ1-6 | - | TRBV6-5 | TGTGCCAGCAGCGGGATGGGGGGTTCACCCCTCCACTTT | CASSGMGGSPLHF
TRBD2 | TRBJ2-1 | once | TRBV7-8 | TGTGCCAGCAGCCGAGGACTAGCTCACTACAATGAGCAGTTCTTC | CASSRGLAHYNEQFF
TRBD1 | TRBJ2-3 | - | TRBV7-9 | TGTGCCAGCAGCTTAGTACTGACAGGGGGCACAGATACGCAGTATTTT | CASSLVLTGGTDTQYF
TRBD1 | TRBJ1-2 | - | TRBV18 | TGTGCCAGCTCACCCCAGGGGGCGAGGGTCGGCTACACCTTC | CASSPQGARVGYTF
- | TRBJ1-6 | - | TRBV7-3 | TGTGCCAGCAGCTTAATGCCGTACACACCCCTCCACTTT | CASSLMPYTPLHF
TRBD1 | TRBJ1-1 | - | TRBV7-9 | TGTGCCAGCAGTAGACTTCAGGGGGCTACTGAAGCTTTCTTT | CASSRLQGATEAFF
TRBD1 | TRBJ2-6 | - | TRBV5-1 | TGCGCCAGCAGCGCTGACAGGGAGCCCGGGGCCAACGTCCTGACTTTC | CASSADREPGANVLTF
- | TRBJ1-1 | few | TRBV2 | TGTGCCAGCAGGGCCGCCGGAACGGGGAACACTGAAGCTTTCTTT | CASRAAGTGNTEAFF
TRBD2 | TRBJ2-2 | - | TRBV6-6 | TGTGCCAGCAGTCAGACGACTAGCGGGAGTCGGTACACCGGGGAGCTGTTTTTT | CASSQTTSGSRYTGELFF
TRBD1 | TRBJ1-2 | once | TRBV19 | TGTGCCAGTAGAGGTGTAGGGGACAGGGTCTATGGCTACACCTTC | CASRGVGDRVYGYTF
TRBD1 | TRBJ2-2 | once | TRBV7-2 | TGTGCCAGCAGCTGGCGGGGACAGGGGATGCCGGAGCTGTTTTTT | CASSWRGQGMPELFF
- | TRBJ2-5 | - | TRBV28 | TGTGCCAGCAGTTCACTGACGGGGGGCCAAAAGACCCAGTACTTC | CASSSLTGGQKTQYF
TRBD1 | TRBJ1-4 | - | TRBV2 | TGTGCCAGCGAGGGGACAGAGAGGGAAAAACTGTTTTTT | CASEGTEREKLFF
TRBD1 | TRBJ1-4 | - | TRBV5-6 | TGTGCCAGCAGCTTTTACAGGGGCCAACTGTTTTTT | CASSFYRGQLFF
- | TRBJ2-2 | - | TRBV7-6 | TGTGCCAGCAGCTTCACACAGACAGGGAACACCGGGGAGCTGTTTTTT | CASSFTQTGNTGELFF
TRBD1 | TRBJ1-6 | - | TRBV5-1 | TGCGCCAGCAGCCCTCAGGGGGGTAATTCACCCCTCCACTTT | CASSPQGGNSPLHF
- | TRBJ1-6 | - | TRBV7-8 | TGTGCCAGCAGCACAGACAGGAATTCACCCCTCCACTTT | CASSTDRNSPLHF
- | TRBJ2-3 | - | TRBV19 | TGTGCCAGTAGTATAGCGGACAGCTCAGATACGCAGTATTTT | CASSIADSSDTQYF
TRBD2 | TRBJ2-7 | - | TRBV11-2 | TGTGCCAGCAGCTTAGGGTCGGGGGGGTTCTCCTACGAGCAGTACTTC | CASSLGSGGFSYEQYF
TRBD1 | TRBJ1-4 | - | TRBV2 | TGTGCCAGCAGGAACCGGGACAGGAGAAATGAAAAACTGTTTTTT | CASRNRDRRNEKLFF
- | TRBJ2-7 | - | TRBV6-5 | TGTGCCAGCAGTATCGACCCACAGGCCTACGAGCAGTACTTC | CASSIDPQAYEQYF
- | TRBJ2-3 | once | TRBV19 | TGTGCCAGTAAAAACGGAGAAGACACAGATACGCAGTATTTT | CASKNGEDTDTQYF
- | TRBJ2-5 | - | TRBV29-1 | TGCAGCGTTGGTGGGCTAGCCGTAGAGACCCAGTACTTC | CSVGGLAVETQYF
- | TRBJ2-3 | - | TRBV11-2 | TGTGCCAGCAGCTTGGGCGGGGCGGGTACGCAGTATTTT | CASSLGGAGTQYF
TRBD1 | TRBJ1-5 | once | TRBV15 | TGTGCCACCAGCGGCCTGGGGGACAGGGGAATGAGTAGCAATCAGCCCCAGCATTTT | CATSGLGDRGMSSNQPQHF
- | TRBJ2-5 | few | TRBV2 | TGTGCCAGCAGTGAAATGGCATTTCAAGAGACCCAGTACTTC | CASSEMAFQETQYF
TRBD1 | TRBJ2-7 | - | TRBV18 | TGTGCCAGCTCACCAGCAGGGGGATACTACGAGCAGTACTTC | CASSPAGGYYEQYF
- | TRBJ1-3 | - | TRBV6-5 | TGTGCCAGCAGTTCCATTGGAAACACCATATATTTT | CASSSIGNTIYF
TRBD1 | TRBJ1-4 | - | TRBV4-1 | TGCGCCAGCAGCCCCCGGCAGGGGGGTAATGAAAAACTGTTTTTT | CASSPRQGGNEKLFF
- | TRBJ1-5 | - | TRBV19 | TGTGCCAGTAGTATAGACAGGGTGGATCAGCCCCAGCATTTT | CASSIDRVDQPQHF
- | TRBJ1-2 | - | TRBV3-1/TRBV3-2 | TGTGCCAGCAGCCCGACCCGGGATGGCTACACCTTC | CASSPTRDGYTF